Detailed here is one T cell receptor (beta chain). The data originate from a study of PD-L1 blockade in urothelial cancer. For the study at large: Patients began atezolizumab, 1,200 mg intravenously every 3 weeks, at some point between 2013 and 2015. From 0 to 3 prior chemotherapy regimens had been given to the patients. Blood analysis took place 3 weeks (second dose) and 6 weeks after treatment start.

Clones were sequenced by immunoSEQ multiplex PCR, and TCRdb holds only the in-frame ones, with some missing. The repertoire consists of tens of thousands of clones, with roughly 84% occurring once and the leading ten covering 2% to 2.5%. The CDR3 contains 13 residues. Germline CDR1 and CDR2: MDHEN and SYDVKM. V lost 8 bases and J 7 bases, leaving 15 bases between the germline ends. As to time point: pretreatment peripheral blood. This chain uses TRBV28 with TRBJ1-5, with a tentative D call TRBD1 (6 bases). The TCR comes from a man between 60 and 75 years old with urothelial cancer. This specimen was PBMCs, taken around atezolizumab (anti-PD-L1) treatment. The CDR3 DNA sequence: TGTGCCAGCGAGCAGGGGCGTCAACAGCCCCAGCATTTT. This codes for CASEQGRQQPQHF.